This TCR beta chain was found in a study of CDR3 diversity in severe acne. Per germline, CDR1 MNHEY and CDR2 SVGAGI. CDR3 length: 13 amino acids. V was clipped by 6 bases and J by 3 bases, with 11 bases between them. In this sample, this clonotype turned up a few times. TCRdb reprocessed the PCR reads with MiXCR, giving one entry per CDR3 protein. The profile shows fewer than 90,000 distinct CDR3 sequences, under 60% of them singletons. The receptor's source is a male donor in good health, without acne. This chain connects TRBV6-5 to TRBJ1-1, with unresolved D. Sequenced material: blood. The CDR3, as DNA: TGTGCCAGCAGCCTCCAGAGAGACACTGAAGCTTTCTTT. Translating it yields CASSLQRDTEAFF.